This T cell receptor beta chain was recorded in a study of quantifying T cell responses using KT2 cells (dated by TCRdb to about 2017). Notes on the research overall: RNA was DNase-treated and reverse transcribed with TCR alpha and beta constant-region primers, mostly using SuperScript III. PCR2 was performed as a SYBR Green qPCR and was stopped at a predetermined fluorescence threshold so that over-amplification was avoided. Under optimum conditions, the T4 ligation step was estimated to exceed 10% efficiency. What the authors observed across the whole study: The numbers of KT2 alpha and beta sequences increased linearly with the number of input KT2 cells across several orders of magnitude. Saturation in the detection of KT2 sequences was observed at very high KT2 spike-in numbers. KT2 sequences were still detected at the lowest spike-in tested, roughly one KT2 cell per 100,000 PBMC. No side-by-side comparison of the pipeline with other TCR sequencing techniques was included in the study.

Receptor libraries were prepared by UMI-ligation and nested PCR. A single-stranded oligonucleotide bearing the Illumina SP2 sequence and a UMI was ligated to the 3' end of the cDNA with T4 RNA ligase 1. PCR1 ran 4 cycles (98°C 15 s, 69°C 30 s, 72°C 40 s); the beta primer was an equimolar mix of RC1.1 and RC1.2 covering TRBC1 and TRBC2. Starting at PCR2, the TCR alpha and beta chains were handled separately, and sample indices and Illumina adaptors were added. The UMI, placed after an 8-base spacer, consisted of 12 random nucleotides arranged as two hexamers with a spacer between them. Sequencing was done on an Illumina MiSeq using v2 2x251 paired-end chemistry, usually with over 10 samples per run. To increase diversity, 5-7% PhiX DNA was added to each sequencing library. The published analysis was carried out like this. Raw reads were converted to FASTQ with bcl2fastq and demultiplexed by dual indices using Demultiplexor. V and J genes were assigned by Decombinator through tag matching that permitted a single base-pair mismatch. UMIs were used by Collapsinator to correct both sequencing errors and frequency errors caused by PCR heterogeneity. CDR3Translator converted Decombinator identifiers into nucleotide sequence, translated that sequence into amino acids, and extracted CDR3 based on C- and N-terminal motifs. A cluster of KT2 sequences sharing one unique molecular identifier was counted as one distinct KT2 TCR. TCRdb trimmed the raw reads at Q25, called clones with MiXCR and kept productive beta chains. Every CDR3 protein is listed once, alongside the most common genes and DNA of its rows. None of the V and J calls come from the authors' own analysis; TCRdb made them. The table for this sample lists over 35,000 distinct CDR3 sequences; over 15% of them were counted only once. 40% to 45% of the sample is in the top ten clones.

To test the sensitivity and accuracy of the pipeline, known numbers of KT2, a T cell clone whose TCR had already been sequenced, were spiked into unfractionated PBMC. KT2 cells were mixed with a fixed number of PBMC to create a range of KT2-to-PBMC ratios. Worth noting for this clonotype: What this receptor recognizes is not known. No clone much larger than this one lies a single base away; base qualities are absent.

Inclusive of the bounding cysteine and phenylalanine, the CDR3 is 13 residues long. Only CDR3 DNA is held: 39 bases, read in frame from base 1. A distance of 6 bases separates the germline ends of V and J, which lose 3 bases and 1 base respectively. Material: PBMCs spiked with cells of the T cell clone KT2. The chain is made from TRBV12-3 or TRBV12-4 and TRBJ1-1; too little of a D gene remains to name it. The TCR originated in a human donor. The CDR3 protein sequence reads: CASSLMENTEAFF. The bases are TGTGCCAGCAGTTTGATGGAGAACACTGAAGCTTTCTTT.